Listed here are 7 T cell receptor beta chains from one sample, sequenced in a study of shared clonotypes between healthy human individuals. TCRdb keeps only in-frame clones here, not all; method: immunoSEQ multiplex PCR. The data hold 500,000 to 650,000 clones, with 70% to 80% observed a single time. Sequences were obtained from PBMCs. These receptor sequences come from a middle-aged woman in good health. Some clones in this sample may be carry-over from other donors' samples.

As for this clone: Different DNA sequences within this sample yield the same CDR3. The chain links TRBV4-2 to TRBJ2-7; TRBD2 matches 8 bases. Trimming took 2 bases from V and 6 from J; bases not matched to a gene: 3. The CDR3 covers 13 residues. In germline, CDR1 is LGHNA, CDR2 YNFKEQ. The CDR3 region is CASSQTGGPEQYF. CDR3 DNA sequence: TGTGCCAGCAGCCAAACGGGAGGGCCCGAGCAGTACTTC.

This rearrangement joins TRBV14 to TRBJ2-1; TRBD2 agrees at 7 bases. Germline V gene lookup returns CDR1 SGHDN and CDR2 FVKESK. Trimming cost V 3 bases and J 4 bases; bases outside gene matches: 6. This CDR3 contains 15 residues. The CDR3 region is CASSHRLAVYNEQFF. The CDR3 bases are TGTGCCAGCAGCCATCGTCTAGCGGTTTACAATGAGCAGTTCTTC. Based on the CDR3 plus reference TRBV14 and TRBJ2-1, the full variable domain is EAGVTQFPSHSVIEKGQTVTLRCDPISGHDNLYWYRRVMGKEIKFLLHFVKESKQDESGMPNNRFLAERTGGTYSTLKVQPAELEDSGVYFCASSHRLAVYNEQFFGPGTRLTVL.

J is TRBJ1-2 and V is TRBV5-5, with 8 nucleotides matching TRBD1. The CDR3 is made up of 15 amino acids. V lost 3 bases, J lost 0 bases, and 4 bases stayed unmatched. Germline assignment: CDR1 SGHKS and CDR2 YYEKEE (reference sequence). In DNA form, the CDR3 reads TGTGCCAGCAGCTCAAACAGGGGGACTAACTATGGCTACACCTTC. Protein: CASSSNRGTNYGYTF.

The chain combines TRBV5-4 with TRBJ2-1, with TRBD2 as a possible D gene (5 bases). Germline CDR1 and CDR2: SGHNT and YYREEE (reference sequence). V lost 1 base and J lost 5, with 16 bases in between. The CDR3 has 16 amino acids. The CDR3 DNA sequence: TGTGCCAGCAGCTTGAGCGGAGCGGCAACAGACAATGAGCAGTTCTTC. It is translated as CASSLSGAATDNEQFF.

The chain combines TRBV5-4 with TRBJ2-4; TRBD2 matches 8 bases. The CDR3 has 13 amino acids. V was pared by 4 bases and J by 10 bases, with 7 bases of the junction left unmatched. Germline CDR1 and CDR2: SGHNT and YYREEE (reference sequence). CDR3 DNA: TGTGCCAGCAGCCCCCCGACTAGCGAAATTCAGTACTTC. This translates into CASSPPTSEIQYF.

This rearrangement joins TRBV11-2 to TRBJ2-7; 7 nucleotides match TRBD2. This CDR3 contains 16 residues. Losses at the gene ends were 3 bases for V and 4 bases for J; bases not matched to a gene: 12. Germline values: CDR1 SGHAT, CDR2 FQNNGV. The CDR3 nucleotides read TGTGCCAGCAGCTTCCGGACTAGTAGGTCAGGGTACGAGCAGTACTTC. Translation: CASSFRTSRSGYEQYF.

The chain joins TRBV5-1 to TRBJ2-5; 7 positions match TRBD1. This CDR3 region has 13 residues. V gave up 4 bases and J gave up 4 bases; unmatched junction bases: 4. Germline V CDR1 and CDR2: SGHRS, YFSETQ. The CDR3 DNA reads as TGCGCCAGCAGCAGAGGGGGCGGAGAGACCCAGTACTTC. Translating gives CASSRGGGETQYF.